The 15 T cell receptor beta chains below all came from one sample that was sequenced in a study of blood T cell repertoires in COVID-19. The table came from immunoSEQ multiplex PCR; TCRdb's copy has only in-frame clones and leaves some out. The repertoire holds roughly 60,000 clones, with about 76% as singletons. The sequencing sample was made of peripheral blood. Every receptor here comes from a human donor in a cohort sampled during active COVID-19.

This clone was counted a few times. The chain links TRBV20-1 to TRBJ1-2; possibly TRBD1 for D (6 bases). CDR1 is DFQATT, CDR2 SNEGSKA, per germline (reference sequence). V dropped 5 bases and J dropped 7 bases, with 11 bases sitting between them. The CDR3 has 11 residues. CDR3 bases: TGCAGTGCTGCGGGGGCAGGTGGCTACACCTTC. Its translation is CSAAGAGGYTF.

The J gene is TRBJ2-7, the V gene TRBV6-4; tentatively, D is TRBD1 (6 bases). This CDR3 comprises 14 residues. Per germline, CDR1 MRHNA and CDR2 SNTAGT. V was shortened by 7 bases and J by 5 bases, with 18 bases between the two germline ends. CDR3 sequence: CASMRDRSRNEQYF. The CDR3 nucleotides are TGTGCCAGCATGAGAGACAGGAGCCGAAACGAGCAGTACTTC.

This clone came up once. The genes are TRBV24-1 and TRBJ1-1; D is undetermined. Germline assignment: CDR1 KGHDR and CDR2 SFDVKD. The CDR3 has 15 residues. V lost 5 bases, J lost 1 base, and 13 bases lay in between. CDR3 in amino acids: CATSVLVAGNTEAFF. In DNA, the CDR3 is TGTGCCACCAGTGTCCTAGTCGCGGGGAACACTGAAGCTTTCTTT.

V is TRBV24-1 and J is TRBJ2-1; 11 nucleotides line up with TRBD2. The germline gives CDR1 KGHDR, CDR2 SFDVKD. With V trimmed by 4 bases and J by 7 bases, 8 bases remained unmatched. The CDR3 runs to 16 residues. CDR3 sequence reads: CATSDRRLAGNNEQFF. The CDR3 DNA is TGTGCCACCAGTGACCGCCGACTAGCGGGAAATAATGAGCAGTTCTTC.

This clone turned up a few times. The genes are TRBV5-4 and TRBJ1-1, with D perhaps TRBD1 (6 bases). The germline CDR1 and CDR2 sequences are SGHNT and YYREEE (reference sequence). This CDR3 contains 14 residues. The V end lost 5 bases, the J end lost 3 bases, and 14 bases lay between the germline ends. CDR3 DNA sequence: TGTGCCAGCAGTCATGACAGGTGGGACACTGAAGCTTTCTTT. This translates into CASSHDRWDTEAFF.

This chain connects TRBV7-2 to TRBJ2-2, with a weak D call TRBD2 (6 bases). V was cut by 1 base and J by 3 bases, with 9 bases left in between. The CDR3 sequence is 15 residues long. Germline assignment: CDR1 SGHTA and CDR2 FQGNSA. In DNA form, the CDR3 reads TGTGCCAGCAGCTTAGGGGGACTGTACACCGGGGAGCTGTTTTTT. It encodes CASSLGGLYTGELFF.

The V call is TRBV9, the J call TRBJ1-3, with no clear D. CDR1 and CDR2 (germline): SGDLS, YYNGEE. Trimming stripped 0 bases from V and 0 bases from J, with 7 bases between. The CDR3 covers 15 residues. CDR3 region: CASSVDRSSGNTIYF. DNA of the CDR3: TGTGCCAGCAGCGTAGATAGGAGCTCTGGAAACACCATATATTTT. The variable domain in full, with the rest retrieved from reference TRBV9 and TRBJ1-3, is DSGVTQTPKHLITATGQRVTLRCSPRSGDLSVYWYQQSLDQGLQFLIQYYNGEERAKGNILERFSAQQFPDLHSELNLSSLELGDSALYFCASSVDRSSGNTIYFGEGSWLTVV.

CDR3 protein: CASSPGQVRDTQYF. CDR3 nucleotide sequence: TGCGCCAGCAGCCCCGGACAGGTCCGGGATACGCAGTATTTT. The V call is TRBV5-1, the J call TRBJ2-3; TRBD1 matches 7 bases. With 4 bases clipped from V and 6 bases from J, the junction kept 8 bases outside the gene matches. The CDR3 loop spans 14 amino acids. The germline V gene encodes CDR1 SGHRS and CDR2 YFSETQ. The full variable domain, rest sourced from reference TRBV5-1 and TRBJ2-3, is KAGVTQTPRYLIKTRGQQVTLSCSPISGHRSVSWYQQTPGQGLQFLFEYFSETQRNKGNFPGRFSGRQFSNSRSEMNVSTLELGDSALYLCASSPGQVRDTQYFGPGTRLTVL.

V and J are TRBV5-1 and TRBJ2-7; 9 bases map to TRBD1. Germline CDR1 SGHRS, CDR2 YFSETQ. The V segment lost 4 bases and the J segment 2 bases; nucleotides outside the gene matches: 7. The length of the CDR3 is 15 residues. CDR3 DNA sequence: TGCGCCAGCAGCGGCGGGACAGGGAATACCTACGAGCAGTACTTC. Amino acids: CASSGGTGNTYEQYF.

V and J are TRBV15 and TRBJ2-2; no reliable D call. The CDR3 has 15 amino acids. The germline V gene has CDR1 LNHNV and CDR2 YYDKDF (reference sequence). Trimming left V 1 base short and J 4 bases short, with 10 bases between. CDR3 amino acids: CATSRARGVTGELFF. For the CDR3, the DNA is TGTGCCACCAGCAGAGCACGCGGTGTCACCGGGGAGCTGTTTTTT.

The genes are TRBV30 and TRBJ2-2, with 7 bases matching TRBD2. This CDR3 has 14 amino acids. The germline gives CDR1 GTSNPN, CDR2 SVGIG (reference sequence). V dropped 3 bases and J dropped 2; count of bases not matched to a gene: 3. The CDR3 spells CAWSRGENTGELFF. Written as DNA, the CDR3 is TGTGCCTGGAGCCGGGGGGAAAACACCGGGGAGCTGTTTTTT.

The gene calls are TRBV7-3 and TRBJ2-2; 10 positions agree with TRBD2. Germline V gene data show CDR1 as SGHTA and CDR2 as FQGTGA. CDR3 size: 14 residues. The ends lost 2 bases at V and 8 bases at J; junction bases unmatched: 2. CDR3 sequence reads: CASSLLAGVGELFF. The CDR3, as DNA: TGTGCCAGCAGCTTACTAGCGGGAGTGGGGGAGCTGTTTTTT.

The chain recombines TRBV6-2 or TRBV6-3 with TRBJ1-5; 9 bases agree with TRBD1. J was trimmed by 2 bases and V by 2 bases; bases with no gene match: 1. The CDR3 is made up of 15 amino acids. The germline V gene has CDR1 MNHEY and CDR2 SVGEGT. The CDR3 region has the DNA TGTGCCAGCAGTTACCGGGACAGGGGCAATCAGCCCCAGCATTTT. Its translation: CASSYRDRGNQPQHF.

The chain recombines TRBV15 with TRBJ2-1, with a weak D call TRBD2 (5 bases). The CDR3 loop spans 12 amino acids. Trimming took off 4 bases at V and 13 bases at J, with 14 bases between the two ends. Germline CDR1 reads LNHNV; CDR2 reads YYDKDF (reference sequence). The CDR3, as DNA: TGTGCCACCAGCACGGCCACGGGAAGTCAGTTCTTC. Its protein product is CATSTATGSQFF.

This chain uses TRBV6-2 or TRBV6-3 with TRBJ1-5; 10 bases line up with TRBD1. With 4 bases clipped from V and 7 bases from J, the junction kept 4 bases outside the gene matches. CDR1 and CDR2 (germline): MNHEY, SVGEGT. This CDR3 has 14 amino acids. CDR3 residues: CASSWDRGVQPQHF. CDR3 nucleotides: TGTGCCAGCAGTTGGGACAGGGGAGTACAGCCCCAGCATTTT.